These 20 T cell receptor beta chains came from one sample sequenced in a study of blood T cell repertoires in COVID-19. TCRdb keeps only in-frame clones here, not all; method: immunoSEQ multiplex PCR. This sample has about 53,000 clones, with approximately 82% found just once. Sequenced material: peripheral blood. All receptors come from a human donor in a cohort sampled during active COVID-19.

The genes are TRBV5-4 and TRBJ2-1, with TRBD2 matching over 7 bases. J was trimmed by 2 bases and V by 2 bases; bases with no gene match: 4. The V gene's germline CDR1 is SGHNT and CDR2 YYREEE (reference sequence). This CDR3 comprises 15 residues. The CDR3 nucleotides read TGTGCCAGCAGCTTAGTGGCGGGGGCCTACAATGAGCAGTTCTTC. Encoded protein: CASSLVAGAYNEQFF.

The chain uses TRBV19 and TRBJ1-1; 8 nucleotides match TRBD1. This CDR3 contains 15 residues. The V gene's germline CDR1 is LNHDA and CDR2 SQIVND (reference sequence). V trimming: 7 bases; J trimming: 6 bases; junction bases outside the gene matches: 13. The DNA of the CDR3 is TGTGCCAGTACCCCCCCCGAGGACAGGGTCCCTGAAGCTTTCTTT. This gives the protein CASTPPEDRVPEAFF.

CDR3 sequence (DNA): TGTGCCATCGGGGGACAGGGCCCTGGGGCCAACGTCCTGACTTTC. It is translated as CAIGGQGPGANVLTF. This chain links TRBV10-3 with TRBJ2-6; 9 nucleotides match TRBD1. Trimming took 8 bases from V and 2 from J; bases not matched to a gene: 4. Germline assignment: CDR1 ENHRY and CDR2 SYGVKD. The CDR3 covers 15 residues.

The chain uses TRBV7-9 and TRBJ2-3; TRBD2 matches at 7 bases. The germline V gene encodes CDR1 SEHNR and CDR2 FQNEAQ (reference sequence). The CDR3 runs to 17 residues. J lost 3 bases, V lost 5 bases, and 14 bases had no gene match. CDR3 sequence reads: CASSPGRAGDRTDTQYF. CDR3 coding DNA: TGTGCCAGCAGCCCAGGTCGGGCGGGAGATCGTACAGATACGCAGTATTTT.

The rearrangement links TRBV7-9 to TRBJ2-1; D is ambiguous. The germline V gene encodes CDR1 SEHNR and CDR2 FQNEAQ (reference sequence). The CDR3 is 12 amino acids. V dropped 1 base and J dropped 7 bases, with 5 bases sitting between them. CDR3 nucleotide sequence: TGTGCCAGCAGCTTAGAACGGAATGAGCAGTTCTTC. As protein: CASSLERNEQFF.

The CDR3 here is CASRTGTSGRASYEQYF. The DNA of the CDR3 is TGTGCAAGTCGCACCGGGACTAGCGGGAGGGCGTCCTACGAGCAGTACTTC. This sequence joins TRBV12-2 and TRBJ2-7; the table's D call TRBD2 went unverified against the DNA. TRBV12-2 is described as a pseudogene. The CDR3 length is 17 residues.

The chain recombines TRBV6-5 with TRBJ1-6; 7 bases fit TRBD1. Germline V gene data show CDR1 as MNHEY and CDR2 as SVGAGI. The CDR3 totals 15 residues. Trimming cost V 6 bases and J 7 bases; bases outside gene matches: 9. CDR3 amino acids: CASRGRQGRNSPLHF. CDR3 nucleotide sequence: TGTGCCAGCAGGGGGCGACAGGGTCGCAATTCACCCCTCCACTTT.

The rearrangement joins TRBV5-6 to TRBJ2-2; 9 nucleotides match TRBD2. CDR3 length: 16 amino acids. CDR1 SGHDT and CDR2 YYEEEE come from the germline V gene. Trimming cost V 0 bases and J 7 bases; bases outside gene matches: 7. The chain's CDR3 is CASSLGLAGFYGELFF. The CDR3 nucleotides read TGTGCCAGCAGCTTGGGGCTAGCGGGATTCTACGGGGAGCTGTTTTTT. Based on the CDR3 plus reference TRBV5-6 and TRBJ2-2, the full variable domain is DAGVTQSPTHLIKTRGQQVTLRCSPKSGHDTVSWYQQALGQGPQFIFQYYEEEERQRGNFPDRFSGHQFPNYSSELNVNALLLGDSALYLCASSLGLAGFYGELFFGEGSRLTVL.

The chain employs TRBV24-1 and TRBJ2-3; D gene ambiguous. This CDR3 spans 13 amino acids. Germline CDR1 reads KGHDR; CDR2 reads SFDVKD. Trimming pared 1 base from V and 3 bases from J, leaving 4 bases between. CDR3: CATSDFHTDTQYF. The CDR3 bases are TGTGCCACCAGTGATTTTCATACAGATACGCAGTATTTT.

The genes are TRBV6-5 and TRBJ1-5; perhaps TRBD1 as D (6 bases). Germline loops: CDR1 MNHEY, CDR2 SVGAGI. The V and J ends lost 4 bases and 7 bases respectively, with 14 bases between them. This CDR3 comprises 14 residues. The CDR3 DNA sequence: TGTGCCAGCAGTTCAGGGGTAGCGGGACAGCCCCAGCATTTT. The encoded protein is CASSSGVAGQPQHF.

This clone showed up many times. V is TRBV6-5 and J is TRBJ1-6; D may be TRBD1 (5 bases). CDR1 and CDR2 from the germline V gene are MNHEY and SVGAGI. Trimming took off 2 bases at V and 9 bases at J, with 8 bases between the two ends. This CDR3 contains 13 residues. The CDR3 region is CASSYQGSSPLHF. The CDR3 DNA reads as TGTGCCAGCAGTTACCAGGGTAGTTCACCCCTCCACTTT.

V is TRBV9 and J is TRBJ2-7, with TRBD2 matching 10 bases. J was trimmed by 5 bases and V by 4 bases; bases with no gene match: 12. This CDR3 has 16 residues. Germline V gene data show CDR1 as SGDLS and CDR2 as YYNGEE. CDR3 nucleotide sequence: TGTGCCAGCAGCCACCCTTCTAGCGGGAGATTGGACGAGCAGTACTTC. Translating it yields CASSHPSSGRLDEQYF.

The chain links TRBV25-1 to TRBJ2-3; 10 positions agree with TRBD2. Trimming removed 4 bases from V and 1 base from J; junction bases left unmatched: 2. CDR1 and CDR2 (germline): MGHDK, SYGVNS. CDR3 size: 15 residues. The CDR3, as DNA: TGTGCCAGCAGTGTGAGCGGGAGGGGCACAGATACGCAGTATTTT. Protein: CASSVSGRGTDTQYF.

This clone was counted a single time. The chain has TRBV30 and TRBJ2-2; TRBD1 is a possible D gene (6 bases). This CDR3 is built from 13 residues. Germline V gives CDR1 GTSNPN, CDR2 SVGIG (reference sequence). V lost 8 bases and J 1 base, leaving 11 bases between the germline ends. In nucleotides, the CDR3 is TGTGCCCGATTACAGGGGAACACCGGGGAGCTGTTTTTT. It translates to CARLQGNTGELFF.

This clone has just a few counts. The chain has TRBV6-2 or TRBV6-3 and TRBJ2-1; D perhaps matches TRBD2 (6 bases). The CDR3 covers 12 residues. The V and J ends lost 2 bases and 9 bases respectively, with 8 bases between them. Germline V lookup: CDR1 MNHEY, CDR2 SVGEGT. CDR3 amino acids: CASSYGGSEQFF. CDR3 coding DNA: TGTGCCAGCAGTTACGGGGGGAGTGAGCAGTTCTTC.

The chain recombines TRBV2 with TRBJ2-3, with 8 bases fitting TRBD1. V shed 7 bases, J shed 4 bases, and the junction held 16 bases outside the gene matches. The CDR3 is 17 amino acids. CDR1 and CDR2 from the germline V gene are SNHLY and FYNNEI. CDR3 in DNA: TGTGCCAGCATACCCCGCGGGCAGGGGGCCTGGGCAGATACGCAGTATTTT. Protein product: CASIPRGQGAWADTQYF.

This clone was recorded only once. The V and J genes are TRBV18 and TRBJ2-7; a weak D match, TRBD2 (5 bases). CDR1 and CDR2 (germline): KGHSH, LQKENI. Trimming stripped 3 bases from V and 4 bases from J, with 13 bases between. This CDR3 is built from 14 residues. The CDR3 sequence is CASSPGAFTYEQYF. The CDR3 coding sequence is TGTGCCAGCTCACCGGGAGCATTTACTTACGAGCAGTACTTC.

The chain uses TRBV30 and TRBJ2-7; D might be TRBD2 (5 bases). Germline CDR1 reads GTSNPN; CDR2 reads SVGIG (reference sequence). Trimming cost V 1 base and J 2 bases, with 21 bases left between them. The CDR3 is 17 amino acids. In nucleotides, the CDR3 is TGTGCCTGGAGTGGCTCCTTTGGGCTACTAGACCCCTACGAGCAGTACTTC. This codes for CAWSGSFGLLDPYEQYF.

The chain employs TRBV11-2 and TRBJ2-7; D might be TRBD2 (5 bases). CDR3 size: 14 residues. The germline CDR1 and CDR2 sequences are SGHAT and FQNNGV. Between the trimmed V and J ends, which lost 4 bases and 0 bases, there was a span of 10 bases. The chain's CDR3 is CASSSSLSSYEQYF. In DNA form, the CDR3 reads TGTGCCAGCAGCTCTAGCCTCAGCTCCTACGAGCAGTACTTC.

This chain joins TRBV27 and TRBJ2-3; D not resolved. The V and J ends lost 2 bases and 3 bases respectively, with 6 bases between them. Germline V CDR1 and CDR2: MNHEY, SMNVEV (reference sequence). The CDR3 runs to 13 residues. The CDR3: CASSLTSTDTQYF. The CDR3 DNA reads TGTGCCAGCAGTTTAACTTCAACAGATACGCAGTATTTT.